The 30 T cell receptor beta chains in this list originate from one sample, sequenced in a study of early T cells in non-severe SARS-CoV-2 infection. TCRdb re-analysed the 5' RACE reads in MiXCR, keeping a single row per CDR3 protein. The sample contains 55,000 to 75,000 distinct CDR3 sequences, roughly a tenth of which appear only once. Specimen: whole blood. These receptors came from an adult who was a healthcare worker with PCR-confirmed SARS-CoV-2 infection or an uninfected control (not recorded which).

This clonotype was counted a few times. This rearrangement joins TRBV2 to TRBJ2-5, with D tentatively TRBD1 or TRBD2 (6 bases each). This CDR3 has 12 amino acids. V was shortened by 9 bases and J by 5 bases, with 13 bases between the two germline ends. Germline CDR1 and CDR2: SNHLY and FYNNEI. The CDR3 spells CARGGRPETQYF. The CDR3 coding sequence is TGTGCCAGGGGGGGCCGCCCGGAGACCCAGTACTTC.

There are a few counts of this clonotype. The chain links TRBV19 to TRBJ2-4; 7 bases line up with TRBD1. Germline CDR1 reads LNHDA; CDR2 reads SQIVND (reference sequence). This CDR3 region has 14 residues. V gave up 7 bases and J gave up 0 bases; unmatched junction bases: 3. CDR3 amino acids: CASTQGVAKNIQYF. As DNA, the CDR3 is TGTGCCAGTACCCAGGGGGTAGCCAAAAACATTCAGTACTTC.

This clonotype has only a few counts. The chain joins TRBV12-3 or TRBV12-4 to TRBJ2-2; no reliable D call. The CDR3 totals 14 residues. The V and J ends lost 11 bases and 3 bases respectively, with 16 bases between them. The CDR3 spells CAVSPRWDTGELFF. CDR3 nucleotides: TGTGCCGTGTCGCCTAGGTGGGACACCGGGGAGCTGTTTTTT.

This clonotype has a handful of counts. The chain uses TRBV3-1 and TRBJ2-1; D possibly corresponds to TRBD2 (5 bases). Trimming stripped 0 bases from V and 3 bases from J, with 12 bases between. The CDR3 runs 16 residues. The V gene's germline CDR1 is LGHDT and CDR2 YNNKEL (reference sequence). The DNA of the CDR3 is TGTGCCAGCAGCCAAGATCTCGGGGTAGTCTACAATGAGCAGTTCTTC. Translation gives CASSQDLGVVYNEQFF.

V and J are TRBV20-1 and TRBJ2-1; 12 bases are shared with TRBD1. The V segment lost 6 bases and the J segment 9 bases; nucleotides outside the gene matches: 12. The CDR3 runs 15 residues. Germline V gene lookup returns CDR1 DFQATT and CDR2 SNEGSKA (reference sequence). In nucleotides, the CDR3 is TGCAGTGCCGGTAATCTTGGGACAGGGGGCACTGAGCAGTTCTTC. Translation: CSAGNLGTGGTEQFF.

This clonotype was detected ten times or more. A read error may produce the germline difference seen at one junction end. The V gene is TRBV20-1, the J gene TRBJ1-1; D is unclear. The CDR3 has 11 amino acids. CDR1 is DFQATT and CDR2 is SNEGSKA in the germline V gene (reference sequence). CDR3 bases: TGCAGTGCTAGCGAGAACAGTGAAGCTTTCTTT. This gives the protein CSASENSEAFF.

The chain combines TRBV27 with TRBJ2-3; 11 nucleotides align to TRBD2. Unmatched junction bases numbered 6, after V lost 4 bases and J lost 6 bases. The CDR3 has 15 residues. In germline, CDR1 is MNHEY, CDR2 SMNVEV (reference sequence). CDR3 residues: CASSWGLAAEDTQYF. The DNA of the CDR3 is TGTGCCAGCAGTTGGGGACTAGCGGCGGAGGATACGCAGTATTTT.

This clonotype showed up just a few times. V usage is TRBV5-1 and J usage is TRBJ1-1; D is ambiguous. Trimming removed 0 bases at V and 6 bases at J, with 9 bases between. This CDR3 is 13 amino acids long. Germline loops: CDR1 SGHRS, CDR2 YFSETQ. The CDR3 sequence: CASSLDSAAEAFF. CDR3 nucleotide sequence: TGCGCCAGCAGCTTGGATTCAGCAGCTGAAGCTTTCTTT.

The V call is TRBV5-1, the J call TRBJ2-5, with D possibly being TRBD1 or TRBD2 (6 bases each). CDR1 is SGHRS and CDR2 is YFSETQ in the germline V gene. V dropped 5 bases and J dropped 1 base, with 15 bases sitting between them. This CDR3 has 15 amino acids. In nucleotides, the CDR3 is TGCGCCAGCAGTCGCACGGGGGCCCGCCAAGAGACCCAGTACTTC. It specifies CASSRTGARQETQYF.

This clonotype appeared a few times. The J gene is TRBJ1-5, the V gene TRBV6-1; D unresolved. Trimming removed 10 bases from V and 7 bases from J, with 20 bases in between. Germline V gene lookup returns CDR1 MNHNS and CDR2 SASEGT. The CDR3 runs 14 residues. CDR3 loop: CAIAGPGRHQPQHF. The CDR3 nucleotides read TGTGCCATCGCAGGACCGGGAAGGCACCAGCCCCAGCATTTT.

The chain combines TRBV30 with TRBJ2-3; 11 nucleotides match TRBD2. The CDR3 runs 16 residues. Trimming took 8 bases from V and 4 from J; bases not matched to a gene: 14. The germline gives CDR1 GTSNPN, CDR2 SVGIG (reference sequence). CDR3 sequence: CALSGVAGGPSDTQYF. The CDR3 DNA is TGTGCCCTTAGCGGGGTAGCGGGGGGGCCATCAGATACGCAGTATTTT.

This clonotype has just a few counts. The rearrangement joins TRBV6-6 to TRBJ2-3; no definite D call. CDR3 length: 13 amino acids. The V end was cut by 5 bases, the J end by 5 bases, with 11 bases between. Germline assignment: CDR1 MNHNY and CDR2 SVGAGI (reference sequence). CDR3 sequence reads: CASSRPTGDTQYF. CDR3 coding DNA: TGTGCCAGCAGTCGACCCACCGGAGATACGCAGTATTTT.

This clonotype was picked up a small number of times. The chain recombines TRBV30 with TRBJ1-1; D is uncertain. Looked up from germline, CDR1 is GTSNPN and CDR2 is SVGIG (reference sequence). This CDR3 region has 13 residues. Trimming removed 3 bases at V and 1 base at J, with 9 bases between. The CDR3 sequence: CAWREQQNTEAFF. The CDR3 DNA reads TGTGCCTGGAGGGAACAGCAGAACACTGAAGCTTTCTTT.

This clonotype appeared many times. The CDR3 is CSAPKGRETQYF. The CDR3 DNA reads TGCAGTGCTCCGAAGGGGAGGGAGACCCAGTACTTC. The chain is built from TRBV20-1 and TRBJ2-5, with D perhaps matching TRBD2 (6 bases). The CDR3 has 12 residues. Trimming left V 5 bases short and J 5 bases short, with 12 bases between. Germline V lookup: CDR1 DFQATT, CDR2 SNEGSKA (reference sequence).

The CDR3 coding sequence is TGCGCCAGCAGCCCAAGGACGACAGTTTCGAACACCGGGGAGCTGTTTTTT. Residues: CASSPRTTVSNTGELFF. The chain employs TRBV4-1 and TRBJ2-2; D might be TRBD1 (5 bases). Germline V gene sequence: CDR1 MGHRA, CDR2 YSYEKL. CDR3 length: 17 residues. Trimming left V 4 bases short and J 0 bases short, with 15 bases between.

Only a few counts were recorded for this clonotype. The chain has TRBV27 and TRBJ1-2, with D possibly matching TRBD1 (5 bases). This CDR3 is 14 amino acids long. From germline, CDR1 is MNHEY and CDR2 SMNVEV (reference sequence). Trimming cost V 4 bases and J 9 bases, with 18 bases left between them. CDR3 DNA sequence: TGTGCCAGCAGTTCCCCCGCCGAGGGGATGAGCTACACCTTC. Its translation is CASSSPAEGMSYTF.

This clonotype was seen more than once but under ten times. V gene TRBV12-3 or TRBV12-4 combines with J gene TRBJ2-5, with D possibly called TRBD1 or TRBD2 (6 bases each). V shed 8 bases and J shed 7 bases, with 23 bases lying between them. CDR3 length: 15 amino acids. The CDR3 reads CASGGPDSPGGTQYF. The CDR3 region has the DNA TGTGCCAGCGGCGGACCGGACAGCCCCGGGGGGACCCAGTACTTC.

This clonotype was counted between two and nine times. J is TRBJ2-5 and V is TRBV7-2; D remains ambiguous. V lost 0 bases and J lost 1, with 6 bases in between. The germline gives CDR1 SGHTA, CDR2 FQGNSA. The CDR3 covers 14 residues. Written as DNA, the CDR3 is TGTGCCAGCAGCTTAGCGGGCCGCCAAGAGACCCAGTACTTC. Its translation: CASSLAGRQETQYF.

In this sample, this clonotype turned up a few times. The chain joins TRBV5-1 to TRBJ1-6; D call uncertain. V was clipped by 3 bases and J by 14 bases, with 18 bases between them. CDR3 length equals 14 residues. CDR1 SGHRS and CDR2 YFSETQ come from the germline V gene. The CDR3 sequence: CASSWGSGSPTLHF. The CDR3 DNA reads TGCGCCAGCAGCTGGGGATCTGGCTCTCCGACCCTCCACTTT.

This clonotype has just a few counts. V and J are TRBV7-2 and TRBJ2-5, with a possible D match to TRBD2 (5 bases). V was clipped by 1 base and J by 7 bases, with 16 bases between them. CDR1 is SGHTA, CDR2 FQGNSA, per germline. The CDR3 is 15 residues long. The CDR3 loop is CASSLVSFQEGTQYF. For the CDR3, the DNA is TGTGCCAGCAGCTTAGTATCTTTTCAAGAGGGGACCCAGTACTTC.

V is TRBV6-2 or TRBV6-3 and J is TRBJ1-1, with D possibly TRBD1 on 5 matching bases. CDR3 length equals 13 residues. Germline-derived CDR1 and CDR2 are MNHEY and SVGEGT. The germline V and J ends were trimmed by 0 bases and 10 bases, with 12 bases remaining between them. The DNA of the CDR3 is TGTGCCAGCAGTTACTCGATGGCGCAGGGAGCTTTCTTT. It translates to CASSYSMAQGAFF.

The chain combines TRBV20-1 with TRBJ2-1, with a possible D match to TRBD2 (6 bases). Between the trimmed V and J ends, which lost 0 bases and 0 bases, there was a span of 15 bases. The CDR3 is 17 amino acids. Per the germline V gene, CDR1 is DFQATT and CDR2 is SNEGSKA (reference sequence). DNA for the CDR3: TGCAGTGCTAGAGATCAGGCGGGACGGGGCTCCTACAATGAGCAGTTCTTC. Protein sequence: CSARDQAGRGSYNEQFF.

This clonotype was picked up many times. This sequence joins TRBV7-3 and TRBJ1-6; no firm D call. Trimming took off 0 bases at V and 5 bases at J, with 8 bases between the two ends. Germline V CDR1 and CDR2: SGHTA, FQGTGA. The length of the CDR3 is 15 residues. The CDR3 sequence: CASSLTKLDNSPLHF. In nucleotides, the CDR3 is TGTGCCAGCAGCTTAACGAAGCTCGATAATTCACCCCTCCACTTT.

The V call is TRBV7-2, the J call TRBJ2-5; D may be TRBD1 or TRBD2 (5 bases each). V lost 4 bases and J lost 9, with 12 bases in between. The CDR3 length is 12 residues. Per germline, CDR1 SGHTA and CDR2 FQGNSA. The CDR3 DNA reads TGTGCCAGCAGCTCGGGACGCGTGGCCCAGTACTTC. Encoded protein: CASSSGRVAQYF.

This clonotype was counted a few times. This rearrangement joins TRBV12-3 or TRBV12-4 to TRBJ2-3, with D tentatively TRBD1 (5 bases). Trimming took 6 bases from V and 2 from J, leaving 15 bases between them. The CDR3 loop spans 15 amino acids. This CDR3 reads CASSQDTGYTDTQYF. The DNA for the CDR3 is TGTGCCAGCAGCCAGGACACCGGTTACACAGATACGCAGTATTTT.

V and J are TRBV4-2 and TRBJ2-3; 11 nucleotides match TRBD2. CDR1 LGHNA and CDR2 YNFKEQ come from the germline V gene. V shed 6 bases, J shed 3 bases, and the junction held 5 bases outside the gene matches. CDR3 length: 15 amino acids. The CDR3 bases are TGTGCCAGCAGAACTAGCGGGGGTTCAACAGATACGCAGTATTTT. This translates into CASRTSGGSTDTQYF.

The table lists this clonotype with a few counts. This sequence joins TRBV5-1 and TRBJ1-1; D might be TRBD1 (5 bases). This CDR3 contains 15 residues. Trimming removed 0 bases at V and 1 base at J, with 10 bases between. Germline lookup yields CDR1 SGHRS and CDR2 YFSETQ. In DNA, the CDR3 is TGCGCCAGCAGCTTGGATTCGCAGGGGAACACTGAAGCTTTCTTT. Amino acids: CASSLDSQGNTEAFF. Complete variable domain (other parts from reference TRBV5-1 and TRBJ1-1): KAGVTQTPRYLIKTRGQQVTLSCSPISGHRSVSWYQQTPGQGLQFLFEYFSETQRNKGNFPGRFSGRQFSNSRSEMNVSTLELGDSALYLCASSLDSQGNTEAFFGQGTRLTVV.

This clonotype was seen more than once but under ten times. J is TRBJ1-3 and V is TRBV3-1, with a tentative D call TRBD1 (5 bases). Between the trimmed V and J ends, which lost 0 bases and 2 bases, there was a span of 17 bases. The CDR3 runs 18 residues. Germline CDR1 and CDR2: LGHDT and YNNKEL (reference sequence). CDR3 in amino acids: CASSQDPPDSSAGNTIYF. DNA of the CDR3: TGTGCCAGCAGCCAAGATCCCCCCGACAGCAGTGCTGGAAACACCATATATTTT.

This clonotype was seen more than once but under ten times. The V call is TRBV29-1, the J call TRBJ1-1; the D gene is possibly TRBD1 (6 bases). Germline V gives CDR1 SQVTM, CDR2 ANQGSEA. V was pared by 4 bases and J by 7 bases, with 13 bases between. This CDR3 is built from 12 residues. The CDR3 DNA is TGCAGCGTTGCGTCACAGGGCTATGAAGCTTTCTTT. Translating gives CSVASQGYEAFF. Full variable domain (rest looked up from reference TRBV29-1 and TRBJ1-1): SAVISQKPSRDICQRGTSLTIQCQVDSQVTMMFWYRQQPGQSLTLIATANQGSEATYESGFVIDKFPISRPNLTFSTLTVSNMSPEDSSIYLCSVASQGYEAFFGQGTRLTVV.

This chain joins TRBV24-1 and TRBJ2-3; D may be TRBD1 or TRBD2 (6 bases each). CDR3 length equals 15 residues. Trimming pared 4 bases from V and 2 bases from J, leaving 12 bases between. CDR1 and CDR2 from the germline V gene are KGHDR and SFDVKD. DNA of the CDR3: TGTGCCACCAGTGAGCAGGGGACTCACACAGATACGCAGTATTTT. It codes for CATSEQGTHTDTQYF.